The TCR beta chain under discussion was sequenced for a study of CD8+ T cells in alopecia areata. Study as a whole: Treated patients swallowed 5 to 10 mg of oral tofacitinib twice daily. Study-wide findings and caveats: Clarity of TCR sharing across patients fell short of that in mice, possibly HLA-related. When scalp samples are sequenced, resident alphabeta T cells of normal skin are also captured. Researchers report lesional scalp, most notably alopecia totalis/universalis, outstripped normal scalp in clonality.

Lesional scalp tissue (obtained by punch biopsy) and peripheral blood were collected from alopecia areata patients. Note on this clone: The antigen remains undetermined.

RNA, once extracted, was reverse transcribed into cDNA for use as the sequencing template. Clones were sequenced by immunoSEQ multiplex PCR, and TCRdb holds only the in-frame ones, with some missing. This sample has about 12,000 clones, with 56% found just once. The CDR3 is made up of 12 amino acids. V was pared by 0 bases and J by 4 bases, with 4 bases between. Germline assignment: CDR1 MNHNY and CDR2 SVGAGI (reference sequence). This clonotype was sampled from a human donor with alopecia areata. The sequenced sample consisted of skin. The V call is TRBV6-6, the J call TRBJ2-7; no firm D call. Here the CDR3 reads CASSYSEYEQYF. In DNA form, the CDR3 reads TGTGCCAGCAGTTACTCCGAATACGAGCAGTACTTC.